The 2 T cell receptor beta chains below come from one sample, sequenced in a study of Graves' ophthalmopathy and Graves' hyperthyroidism. Amplification targeted the TCR beta CDR3 regions, with RNA transcripts as the source material. First-round RT-PCR relied on HTBI primers, and a second-round multiplex PCR came next. TCRdb re-called the multiplex PCR reads with MiXCR, one entry per CDR3 protein. This table has nearly 400,000 distinct CDR3 sequences, around 18% appearing once. Sequenced material: peripheral blood. Receptor source: a woman between 18 and 29 years old with Graves' ophthalmopathy.

This clonotype was detected ten times or more. This chain connects TRBV7-8 to TRBJ2-5, with a possible D match to TRBD1 (5 bases). Germline values: CDR1 SGHVS, CDR2 FQNEAQ. The CDR3 length is 13 residues. V dropped 2 bases and J dropped 5 bases, with 9 bases sitting between them. The CDR3 reads CASSLLGLETQYF. Written as DNA, the CDR3 is TGTGCCAGCAGCTTACTGGGGCTGGAGACCCAGTACTTC. The entire variable domain, with the rest obtained from reference TRBV7-8 and TRBJ2-5, is as follows: GAGVSQSPRYKVAKRGQDVALRCDPISGHVSLFWYQQALGQGPEFLTYFQNEAQLDKSGLPSDRFFAERPEGSVSTLKIQRTQQEDSAVYLCASSLLGLETQYFGPGTRLLVL.

This clonotype occurred many times. The V gene is TRBV7-2, the J gene TRBJ2-2; 7 bases match TRBD1. CDR1 is SGHTA and CDR2 is FQGNSA in the germline V gene. J gave up 5 bases and V 1 base, and 4 bases lay outside the gene matches. The CDR3 contains 15 residues. CDR3 residues: CASSLGGTVTGELFF. The CDR3 DNA is TGTGCCAGCAGCTTAGGGGGGACAGTTACCGGGGAGCTGTTTTTT.